The clone carrying this TCR beta chain has ten or more counts. What it binds is unknown. Preparation of the TCRbeta library involved a method that used unique molecular identifiers. TCRdb analysed the PCR reads with MiXCR anew, one entry per CDR3 protein. Of under 750,000 distinct CDR3 sequences listed, about 21% were seen once; the top ten hold 11% to 15%. These data belong to a study of T-cell reconstitution after alpha-beta-depleted transplantation in children. Regarding the study as a whole: At around two months after transplant, the alpha-beta T cells were reportedly derived from several hundred expanded clones that came from non-depleted graft cells. At the one-year point after transplant, T-cell counts and TCRbeta diversity were found to come mostly from T cells that had been newly produced. The origin of high day-60 TCRbeta diversity in some patients lay in surviving recipient T cells and thymic progenitors.

Per germline, CDR1 MNHEY and CDR2 SVGAGI. This CDR3 has 15 residues. The ends lost 6 bases at V and 2 bases at J; junction bases unmatched: 6. This sequence joins TRBV6-5 and TRBJ2-2; 7 nucleotides agree with TRBD1. This material consisted of PBMCs, mostly from graft donor cells, taken 360 days after TCRalphabeta/CD19-depleted stem cell transplant. The clonotype originates from a boy in the first two years of life who had a stem cell transplant for acute myeloid leukemia, so the T cells may come from the graft donor. The CDR3 coding sequence is TGTGCCAGCAGCTACGGGACAGTAAACACCGGGGAGCTGTTTTTT. This sequence encodes CASSYGTVNTGELFF.